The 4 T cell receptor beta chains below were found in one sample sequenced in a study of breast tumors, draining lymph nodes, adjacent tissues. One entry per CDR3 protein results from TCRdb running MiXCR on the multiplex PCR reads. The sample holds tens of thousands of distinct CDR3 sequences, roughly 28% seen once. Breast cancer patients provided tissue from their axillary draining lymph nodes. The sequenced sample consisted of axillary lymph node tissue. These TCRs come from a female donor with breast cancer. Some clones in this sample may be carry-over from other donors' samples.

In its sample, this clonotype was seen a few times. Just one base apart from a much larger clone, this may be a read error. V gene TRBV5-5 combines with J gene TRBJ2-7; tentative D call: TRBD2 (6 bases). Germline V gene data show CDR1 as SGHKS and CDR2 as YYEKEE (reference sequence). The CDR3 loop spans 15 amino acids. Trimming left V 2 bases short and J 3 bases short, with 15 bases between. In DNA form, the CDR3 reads TGTGCCAGCAGCTTACAAACGGCGGGGATCTACGAGCAGTACTTC. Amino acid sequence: CASSLQTAGIYEQYF. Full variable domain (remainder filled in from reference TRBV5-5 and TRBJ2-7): DAGVTQSPTHLIKTRGQQVTLRCSPISGHKSVSWYQQVLGQGPQFIFQYYEKEERGRGNFPDRFSARQFPNYSSELNVNALLLGDSALYLCASSLQTAGIYEQYFGPGTRLTVT.

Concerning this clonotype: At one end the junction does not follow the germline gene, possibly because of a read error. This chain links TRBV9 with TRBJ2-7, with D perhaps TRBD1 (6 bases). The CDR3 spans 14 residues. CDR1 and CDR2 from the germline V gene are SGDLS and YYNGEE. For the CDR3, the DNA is TGTGCCAGCAGCTTTGGAGCGCAGGGGTACGAGCAGTCCTTC. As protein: CASSFGAQGYEQSF.

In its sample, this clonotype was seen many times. The CDR3 coding sequence is TGTGCCAGCAGCTTAGAGAGGAACACTGAAGCTTTCTTT. Residues: CASSLERNTEAFF. The chain joins TRBV11-2 to TRBJ1-1; D remains ambiguous. CDR1 and CDR2 (germline): SGHAT, FQNNGV. CDR3 length: 13 amino acids. Between the trimmed V and J ends, which lost 0 bases and 1 base, there was a span of 3 bases.

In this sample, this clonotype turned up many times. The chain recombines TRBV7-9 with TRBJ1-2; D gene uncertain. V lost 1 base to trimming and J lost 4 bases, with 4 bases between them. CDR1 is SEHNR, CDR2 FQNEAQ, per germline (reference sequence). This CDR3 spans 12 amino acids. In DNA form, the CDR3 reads TGTGCCAGCAGCTTAGAGATCTATGGCTACACCTTC. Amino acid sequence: CASSLEIYGYTF.